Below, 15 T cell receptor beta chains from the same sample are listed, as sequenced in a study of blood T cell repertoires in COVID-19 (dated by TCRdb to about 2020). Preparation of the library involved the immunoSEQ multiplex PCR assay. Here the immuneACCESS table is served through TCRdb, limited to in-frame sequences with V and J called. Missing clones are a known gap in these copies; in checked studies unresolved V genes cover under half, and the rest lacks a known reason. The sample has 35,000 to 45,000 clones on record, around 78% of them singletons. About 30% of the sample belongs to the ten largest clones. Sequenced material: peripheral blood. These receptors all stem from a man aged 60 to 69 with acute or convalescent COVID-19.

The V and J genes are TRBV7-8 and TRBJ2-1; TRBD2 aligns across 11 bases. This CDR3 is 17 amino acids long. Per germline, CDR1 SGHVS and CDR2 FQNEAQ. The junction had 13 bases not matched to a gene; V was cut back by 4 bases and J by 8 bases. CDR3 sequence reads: CASSSIAGGRGAYEQFF. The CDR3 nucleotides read TGTGCCAGCAGCTCAATAGCGGGAGGGCGGGGGGCCTATGAGCAGTTCTTC.

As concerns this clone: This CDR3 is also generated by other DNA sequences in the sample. This chain's CDR3 is CATSSGGSYEQYF. In nucleotides, the CDR3 is TGTGCCACCTCTAGCGGGGGCTCCTACGAGCAGTACTTC. This chain connects TRBV3-1 (or the pseudogene TRBV3-2) to TRBJ2-7, with TRBD2 matching 10 bases. J gave up 0 bases and V 10 bases, and 3 bases lay outside the gene matches. This CDR3 is built from 13 residues. CDR1 is LGHDT, CDR2 YNNKEL, per germline (reference sequence).

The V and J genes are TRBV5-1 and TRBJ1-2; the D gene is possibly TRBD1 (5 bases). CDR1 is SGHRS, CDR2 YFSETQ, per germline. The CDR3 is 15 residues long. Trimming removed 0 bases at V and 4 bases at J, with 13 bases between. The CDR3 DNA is TGCGCCAGCAGCTTGGAGCAGGGCTCGATCTATGGCTACACCTTC. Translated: CASSLEQGSIYGYTF.

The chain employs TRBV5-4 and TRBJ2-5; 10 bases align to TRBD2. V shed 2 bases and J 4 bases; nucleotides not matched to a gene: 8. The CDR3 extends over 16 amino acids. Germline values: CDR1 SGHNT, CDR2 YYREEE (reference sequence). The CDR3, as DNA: TGTGCCAGCAGCTTAGGGCTAGCGGGAGCAGCAGAGACCCAGTACTTC. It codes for CASSLGLAGAAETQYF.

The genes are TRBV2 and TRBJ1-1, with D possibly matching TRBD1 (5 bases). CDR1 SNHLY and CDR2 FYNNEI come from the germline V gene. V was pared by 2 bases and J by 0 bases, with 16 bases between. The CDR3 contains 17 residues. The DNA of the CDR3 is TGTGCCAGCAGTGAAACGGCGGCAGAGGACATGAACACTGAAGCTTTCTTT. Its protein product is CASSETAAEDMNTEAFF.

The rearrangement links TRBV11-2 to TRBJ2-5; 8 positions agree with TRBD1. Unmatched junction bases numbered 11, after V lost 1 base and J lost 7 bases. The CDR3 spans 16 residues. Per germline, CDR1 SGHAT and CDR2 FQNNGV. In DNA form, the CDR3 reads TGTGCCAGCAGCTTAGGAGGACAGGGAGGTAGAGCGACCCAGTACTTC. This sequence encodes CASSLGGQGGRATQYF.

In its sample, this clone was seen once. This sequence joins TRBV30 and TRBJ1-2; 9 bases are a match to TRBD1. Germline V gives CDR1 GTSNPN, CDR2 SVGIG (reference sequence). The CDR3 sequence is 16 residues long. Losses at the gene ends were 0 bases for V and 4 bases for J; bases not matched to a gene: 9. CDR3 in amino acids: CAWSVPYRGLFYGYTF. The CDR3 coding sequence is TGTGCCTGGAGTGTACCCTACAGGGGGCTTTTCTATGGCTACACCTTC.

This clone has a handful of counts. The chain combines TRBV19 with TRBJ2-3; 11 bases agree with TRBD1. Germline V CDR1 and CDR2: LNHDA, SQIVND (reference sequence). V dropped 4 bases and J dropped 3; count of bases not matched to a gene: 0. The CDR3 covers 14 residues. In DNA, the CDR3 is TGTGCCAGTAGTAGGGACAGGGGGACAGATACGCAGTATTTT. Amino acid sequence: CASSRDRGTDTQYF.

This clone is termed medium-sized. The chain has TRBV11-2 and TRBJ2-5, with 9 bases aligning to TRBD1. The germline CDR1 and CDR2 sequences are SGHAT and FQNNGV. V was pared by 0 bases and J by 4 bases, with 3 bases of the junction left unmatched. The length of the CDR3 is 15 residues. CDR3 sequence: CASSLEGTGRETQYF. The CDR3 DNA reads TGTGCCAGCAGCTTAGAGGGGACAGGGAGAGAGACCCAGTACTTC.

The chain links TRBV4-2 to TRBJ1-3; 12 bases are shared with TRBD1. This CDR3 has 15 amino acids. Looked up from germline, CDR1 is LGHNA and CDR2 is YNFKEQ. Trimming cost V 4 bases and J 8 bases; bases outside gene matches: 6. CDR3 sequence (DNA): TGTGCCAGCAGCCGCCCGGGACAGGGGGCTGACACCATATATTTT. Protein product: CASSRPGQGADTIYF.

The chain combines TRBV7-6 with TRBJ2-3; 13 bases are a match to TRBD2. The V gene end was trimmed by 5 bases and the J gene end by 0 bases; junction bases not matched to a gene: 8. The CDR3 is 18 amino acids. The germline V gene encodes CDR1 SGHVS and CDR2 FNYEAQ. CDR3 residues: CASSTPGLAGPSTDTQYF. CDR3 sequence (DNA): TGTGCCAGCAGCACACCGGGACTAGCGGGGCCTAGCACAGATACGCAGTATTTT.

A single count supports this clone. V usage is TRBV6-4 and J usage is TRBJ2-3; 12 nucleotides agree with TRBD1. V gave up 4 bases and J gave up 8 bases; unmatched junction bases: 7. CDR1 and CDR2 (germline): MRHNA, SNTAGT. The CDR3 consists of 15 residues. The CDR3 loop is CASSASGQGASTQYF. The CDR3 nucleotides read TGTGCCAGCAGTGCGTCGGGACAGGGGGCATCTACGCAGTATTTT.

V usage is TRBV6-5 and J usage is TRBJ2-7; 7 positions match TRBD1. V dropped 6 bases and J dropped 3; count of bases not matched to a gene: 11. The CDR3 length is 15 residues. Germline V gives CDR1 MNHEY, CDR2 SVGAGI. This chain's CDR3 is CASSRTGVHYYEQYF. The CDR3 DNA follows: TGTGCCAGCAGCCGTACAGGGGTTCACTACTACGAGCAGTACTTC.

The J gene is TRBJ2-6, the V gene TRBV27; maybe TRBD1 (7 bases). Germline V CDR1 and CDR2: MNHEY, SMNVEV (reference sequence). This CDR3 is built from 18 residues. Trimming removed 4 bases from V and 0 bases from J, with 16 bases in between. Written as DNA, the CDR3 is TGTGCCAGCAGTTCTCAGGGGGACTCCAACTCTGGGGCCAACGTCCTGACTTTC. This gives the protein CASSSQGDSNSGANVLTF.

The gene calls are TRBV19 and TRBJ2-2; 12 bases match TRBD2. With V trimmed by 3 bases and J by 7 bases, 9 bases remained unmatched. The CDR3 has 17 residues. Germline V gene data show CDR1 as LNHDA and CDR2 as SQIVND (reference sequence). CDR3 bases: TGTGCCAGTAGTATTCTCCTAGCGGGAGGGCCAGGCGGGGAGCTGTTTTTT. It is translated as CASSILLAGGPGGELFF.